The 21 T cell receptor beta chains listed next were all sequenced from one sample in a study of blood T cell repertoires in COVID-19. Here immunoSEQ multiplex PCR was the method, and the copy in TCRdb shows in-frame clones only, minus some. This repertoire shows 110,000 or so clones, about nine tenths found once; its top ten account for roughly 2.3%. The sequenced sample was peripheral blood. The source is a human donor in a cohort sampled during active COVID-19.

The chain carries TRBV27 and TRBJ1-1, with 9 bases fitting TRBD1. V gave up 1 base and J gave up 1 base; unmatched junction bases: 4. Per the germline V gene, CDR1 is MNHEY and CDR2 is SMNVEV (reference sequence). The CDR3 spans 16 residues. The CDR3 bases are TGTGCCAGCAGTTTATTAGGGACAGGGCCGAACACTGAAGCTTTCTTT. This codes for CASSLLGTGPNTEAFF.

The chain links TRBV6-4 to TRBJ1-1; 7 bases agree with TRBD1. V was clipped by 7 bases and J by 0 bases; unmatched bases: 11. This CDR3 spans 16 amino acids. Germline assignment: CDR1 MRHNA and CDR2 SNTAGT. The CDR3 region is CASTYFRDSMNTEAFF. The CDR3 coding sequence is TGTGCCAGCACCTATTTCCGGGACAGCATGAACACTGAAGCTTTCTTT.

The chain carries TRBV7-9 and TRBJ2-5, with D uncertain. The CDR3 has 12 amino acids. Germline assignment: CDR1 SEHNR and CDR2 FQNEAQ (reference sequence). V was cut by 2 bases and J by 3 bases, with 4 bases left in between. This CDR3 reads CASSLIEETQYF. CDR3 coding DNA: TGTGCCAGCAGCTTAATCGAAGAGACCCAGTACTTC.

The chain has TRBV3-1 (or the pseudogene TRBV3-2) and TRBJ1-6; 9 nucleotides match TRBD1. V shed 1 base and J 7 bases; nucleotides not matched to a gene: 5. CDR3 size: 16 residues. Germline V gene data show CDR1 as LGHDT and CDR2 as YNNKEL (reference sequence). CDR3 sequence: CASSQGSGTGNSPLHF. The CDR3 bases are TGTGCCAGCAGCCAAGGCTCCGGGACAGGGAATTCACCCCTCCACTTT.

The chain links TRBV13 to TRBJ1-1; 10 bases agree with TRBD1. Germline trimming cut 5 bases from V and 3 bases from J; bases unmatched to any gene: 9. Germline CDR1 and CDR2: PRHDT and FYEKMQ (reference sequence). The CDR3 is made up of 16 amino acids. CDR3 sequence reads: CASSIRQGASDTEAFF. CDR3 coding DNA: TGTGCCAGCAGCATCCGACAGGGGGCGTCGGACACTGAAGCTTTCTTT.

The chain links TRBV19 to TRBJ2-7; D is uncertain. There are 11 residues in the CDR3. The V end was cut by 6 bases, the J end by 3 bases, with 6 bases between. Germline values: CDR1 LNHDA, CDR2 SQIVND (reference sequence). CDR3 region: CASSNSYEQYF. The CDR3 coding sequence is TGTGCCAGTAGCAACAGCTACGAGCAGTACTTC.

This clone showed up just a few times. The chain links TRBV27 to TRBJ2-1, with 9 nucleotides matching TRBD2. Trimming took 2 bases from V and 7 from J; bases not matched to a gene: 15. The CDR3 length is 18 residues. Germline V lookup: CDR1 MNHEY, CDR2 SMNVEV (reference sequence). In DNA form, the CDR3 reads TGTGCCAGCAGTTTAAGCCCGCCTCGGGCGGGAGGGAATAATGAGCAGTTCTTC. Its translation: CASSLSPPRAGGNNEQFF.

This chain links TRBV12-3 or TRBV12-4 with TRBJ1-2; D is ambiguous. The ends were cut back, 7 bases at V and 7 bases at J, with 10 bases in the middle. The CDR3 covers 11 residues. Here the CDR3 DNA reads TGTGCCAGCATCGCGCGGGGTGGCTACACCTTC. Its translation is CASIARGGYTF.

The CDR3 sequence is CATSSFPGDTIYF. The CDR3 DNA sequence: TGTGCCACCAGCAGTTTCCCCGGGGACACCATATATTTT. The J gene is TRBJ1-3, the V gene TRBV15, with no clear D. This CDR3 contains 13 residues. Germline values: CDR1 LNHNV, CDR2 YYDKDF (reference sequence). The V and J ends lost 3 bases and 8 bases respectively, with 11 bases between them.

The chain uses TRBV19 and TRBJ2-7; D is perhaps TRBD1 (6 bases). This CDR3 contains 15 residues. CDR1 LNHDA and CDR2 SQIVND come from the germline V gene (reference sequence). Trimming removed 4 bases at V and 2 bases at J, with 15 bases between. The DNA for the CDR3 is TGTGCCAGTAGTAGCCTTCCGGGGACAACCTACGAGCAGTACTTC. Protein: CASSSLPGTTYEQYF.

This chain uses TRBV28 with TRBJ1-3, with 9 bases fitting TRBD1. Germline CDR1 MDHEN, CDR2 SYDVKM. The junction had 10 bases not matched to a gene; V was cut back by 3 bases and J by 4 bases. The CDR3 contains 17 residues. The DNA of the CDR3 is TGTGCCAGCAGTTTGGATGGGACAGGGACGGGGGGAAACACCATATATTTT. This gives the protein CASSLDGTGTGGNTIYF.

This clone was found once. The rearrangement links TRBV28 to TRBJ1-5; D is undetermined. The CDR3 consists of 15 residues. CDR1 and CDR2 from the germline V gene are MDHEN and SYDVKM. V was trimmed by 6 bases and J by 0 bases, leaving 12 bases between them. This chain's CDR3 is CASSQRGYSNQPQHF. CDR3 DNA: TGTGCCAGCAGCCAGCGTGGTTATAGCAATCAGCCCCAGCATTTT.

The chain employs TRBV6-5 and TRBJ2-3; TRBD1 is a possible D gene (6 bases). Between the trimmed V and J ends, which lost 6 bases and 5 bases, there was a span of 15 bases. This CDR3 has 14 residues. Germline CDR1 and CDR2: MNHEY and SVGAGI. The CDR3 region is CASRSMGAGDTQYF. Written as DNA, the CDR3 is TGTGCCAGCAGGTCCATGGGGGCCGGAGATACGCAGTATTTT.

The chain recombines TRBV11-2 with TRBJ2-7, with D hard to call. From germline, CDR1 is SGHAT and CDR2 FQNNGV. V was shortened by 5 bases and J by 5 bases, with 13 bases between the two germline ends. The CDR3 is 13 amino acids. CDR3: CASSAVPANEQYF. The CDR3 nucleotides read TGTGCCAGCAGCGCAGTCCCCGCAAACGAGCAGTACTTC.

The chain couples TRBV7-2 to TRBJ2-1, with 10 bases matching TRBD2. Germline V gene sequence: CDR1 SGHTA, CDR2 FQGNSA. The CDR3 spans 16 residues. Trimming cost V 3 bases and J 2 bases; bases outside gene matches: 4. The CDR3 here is CASSLGGTSAYNEQFF. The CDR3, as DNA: TGTGCCAGCAGCTTGGGCGGGACTAGCGCCTACAATGAGCAGTTCTTC. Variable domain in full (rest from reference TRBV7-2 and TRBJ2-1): GAGVSQSPSNKVTEKGKDVELRCDPISGHTALYWYRQSLGQGLEFLIYFQGNSAPDKSGLPSDRFSAERTGGSVSTLTIQRTQQEDSAVYLCASSLGGTSAYNEQFFGPGTRLTVL.

CDR3 bases: TGCGCCAGCAGCCAAGACCCAGGCGCGAACACTGAAGCTTTCTTT. This codes for CASSQDPGANTEAFF. The chain combines TRBV4-1 with TRBJ1-1; D unresolved. CDR3 length: 15 residues. V was trimmed by 0 bases and J by 1 base, leaving 9 bases between them. CDR1 and CDR2 from the germline V gene are MGHRA and YSYEKL.

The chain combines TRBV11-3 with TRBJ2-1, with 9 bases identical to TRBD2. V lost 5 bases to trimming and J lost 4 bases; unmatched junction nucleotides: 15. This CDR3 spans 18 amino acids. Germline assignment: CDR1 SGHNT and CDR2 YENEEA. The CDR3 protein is CASSREGSAGGKYNEQFF. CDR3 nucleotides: TGTGCCAGCAGCCGGGAGGGGTCAGCGGGGGGTAAATACAATGAGCAGTTCTTC.

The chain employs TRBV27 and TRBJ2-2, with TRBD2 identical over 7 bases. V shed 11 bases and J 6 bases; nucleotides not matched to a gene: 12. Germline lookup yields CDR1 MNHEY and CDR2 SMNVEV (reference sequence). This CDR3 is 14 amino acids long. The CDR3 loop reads CACSHGGTAGELFF. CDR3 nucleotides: TGTGCCTGCTCCCACGGGGGGACCGCCGGGGAGCTGTTTTTT.

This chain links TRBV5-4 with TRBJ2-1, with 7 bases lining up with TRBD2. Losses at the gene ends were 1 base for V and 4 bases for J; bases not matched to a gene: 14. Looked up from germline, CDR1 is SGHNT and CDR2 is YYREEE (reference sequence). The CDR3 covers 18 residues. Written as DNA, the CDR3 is TGTGCCAGCAGCTTGACACCTCCTAGCGGACATTTTTACAATGAGCAGTTCTTC. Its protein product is CASSLTPPSGHFYNEQFF.

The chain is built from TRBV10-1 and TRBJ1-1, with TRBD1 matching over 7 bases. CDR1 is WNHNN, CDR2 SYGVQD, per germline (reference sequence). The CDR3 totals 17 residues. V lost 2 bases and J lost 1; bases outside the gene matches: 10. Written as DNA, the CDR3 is TGCGCCAGCAGTGAGCCCACAGGGGTTAGGCCGAACACTGAAGCTTTCTTT. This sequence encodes CASSEPTGVRPNTEAFF.

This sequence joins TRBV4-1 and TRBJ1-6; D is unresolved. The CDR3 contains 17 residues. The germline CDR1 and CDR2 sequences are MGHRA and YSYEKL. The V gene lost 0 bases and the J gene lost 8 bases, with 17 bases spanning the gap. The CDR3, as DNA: TGCGCCAGCAGCCAAGATGGCCCACCCCAGACACATTCACCCCTCCACTTT. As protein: CASSQDGPPQTHSPLHF.